One T cell receptor (beta chain) is described in this entry. Its antigen is currently not known. Base quality data are lacking; no much larger clone is found one base away. The data were taken from a study of blood T cell repertoires in COVID-19 (dated by TCRdb to between 2020 and 2021). A note on the overall study: ImmuneRACE Cohort 3 recovered participants were defined by two consecutive negative NP/OP PCR tests, healthcare professional clearance, or symptom resolution. The collaborator samples originated in the United States, Italy and Spain and spanned the acute and convalescent phases of COVID-19. The repertoires were released in a freely available public database meant as a resource for research on the immune response to SARS-CoV-2. Where HLA class I and class II types were available, the types were taken from metadata supplied by the sample provider, not from assay-based typing. A de-identified subject ID, COVID-19 status, age in years and sex were almost always included in the sample metadata. Subjects who had been exposed to COVID-19, were actively infected with it, or had recovered from it provided the deeply sampled blood TCRbeta repertoires that made up the dataset. The material from the prospective study consisted of cDNA or gDNA derived from T cells, B-cell-depleted T cells, or PBMCs. The samples were drawn from the first 160 participants of the ongoing ImmuneRACE study and from over a thousand subjects provided by 6 global collaborators.

In the prospective study, participants were roughly 18 to 95 years old, resided in approximately 22 geographic areas of the United States, and were enrolled through a virtual design. To assign participants to cohorts, the prospective study relied on clinical history that participants themselves reported in a screening survey and a study questionnaire. Each participant in the prospective study had whole blood, serum and a nasopharyngeal or oropharyngeal swab collected by mobile phlebotomists. Participants in the prospective study had the option to provide additional blood draws and questionnaires over a roughly 2-month period. Before DNA extraction, prospective study blood samples were shipped either frozen or at room temperature. TCRbeta CDR3 regions were amplified from genomic DNA by means of the immunoSEQ Assay, a bias-controlled multiplex PCR. The original pipeline was this. Within the assay, amplification of reference gene primers was used to estimate how many nucleated cells each sample contained. To quantify the absolute abundance of each unique TCRbeta CDR3 rearrangement, sequence reads were collapsed and filtered. For each sample, productive Simpson clonality was calculated by taking the square root of Simpson's diversity index across productive rearrangements. TCRdb retrieved this table from immuneACCESS and kept in-frame rearrangements only. Not all clones are present; in checked studies, unresolved V genes account for under half, and no reason is known for the remainder. V, J and clone size derive from that table, while D and trimming were established from the DNA sequence. Within this sample are 200,000 to 250,000 clones, with about nine tenths of them counted one time only. Clones ranked in the top ten supply approximately 3.3% of the sample.

What the work shows at the level of the full study, not this receptor alone: How much clinical and demographic metadata was included differed by source and by participant, and the metadata was provided uncurated.

The receptor comes from a woman in her 50s in a cohort exposed to, infected with or recovered from COVID-19 (not recorded which). Material for sequencing was PBMCs or T cells enriched from blood (not recorded which).

The CDR3 protein sequence reads: CASSEGTQETQYF. The nucleotide sequence is given as TGTGCCAGCTCGGAGGGAACCCAAGAGACCCAGTACTTC. The V and J segments used are TRBV18 and TRBJ2-5; the D gene is perhaps TRBD2, on 6 matching bases. Per the germline V gene, KGHSH is the CDR1 and LQKENI is the CDR2. Counted from cysteine to phenylalanine, this CDR3 has 13 amino acids. The retained sequence is limited to the CDR3, 39 bases, with the frame set at the first base. Trimming at the junction amounts to 6 bases on V and 1 base on J, and the germline ends lie 9 bases apart.